The 7 T cell receptor beta chains listed next were all sequenced from one sample in a study of cytomegalovirus exposure and HLA in healthy donors. The PCR was carried out with 60 Vbeta primers and 13 Jbeta primers. Profiling relied on immunoSEQ multiplex PCR, and the TCRdb table lists in-frame clones only, not all of them. The sample lists around 130,000 clones, roughly 9% occurring once. Sequencing was performed on PBMCs. Every receptor here comes from a woman in her 40s in good health and CMV-seropositive.

The rearrangement uses TRBV12-5 and TRBJ1-5; possible D gene TRBD1, 5 bases. Germline V gene sequence: CDR1 LGHNT, CDR2 FRNRAP. The CDR3 loop spans 15 amino acids. Deletions cut 2 bases from V and 7 bases from J, with 15 bases between. This CDR3 is CASGLPTGGDQPQHF. The CDR3 DNA reads as TGTGCTAGTGGTTTGCCCACAGGAGGGGACCAGCCCCAGCATTTT.

This chain uses TRBV18 with TRBJ2-5; the match to TRBD1 covers 7 bases. Germline CDR1 is KGHSH and CDR2 is LQKENI. CDR3 length: 15 amino acids. J lost 2 bases, V lost 0 bases, and 3 bases had no gene match. The CDR3 is CASSPPTGDQETQYF. For the CDR3, the DNA is TGTGCCAGCTCACCACCCACAGGGGATCAAGAGACCCAGTACTTC. Using reference TRBV18 and TRBJ2-5 for the parts outside the CDR3, the full variable domain is NAGVMQNPRHLVRRRGQEARLRCSPMKGHSHVYWYRQLPEEGLKFMVYLQKENIIDESGMPKERFSAEFPKEGPSILRIQQVVRGDSAAYFCASSPPTGDQETQYFGPGTRLLVL.

This chain uses TRBV30 with TRBJ1-6; D remains ambiguous. This CDR3 is 13 amino acids long. Trimming took off 2 bases at V and 4 bases at J, with 6 bases between the two ends. The germline CDR1 and CDR2 sequences are GTSNPN and SVGIG (reference sequence). This CDR3 is CAWSSGYNSPLHF. CDR3 DNA sequence: TGTGCCTGGAGTAGCGGGTATAATTCACCCCTCCACTTT.

The gene calls are TRBV2 and TRBJ2-3; the D gene is possibly TRBD1 (6 bases). Germline assignment: CDR1 SNHLY and CDR2 FYNNEI. The CDR3 spans 15 residues. V was cut by 1 base and J by 3 bases, with 11 bases left in between. The CDR3 sequence: CASSEDGGLTDTQYF. Written as DNA, the CDR3 is TGTGCCAGCAGTGAAGATGGGGGCCTGACAGATACGCAGTATTTT.

V usage is TRBV11-2 and J usage is TRBJ1-5; weak D call: TRBD1 (5 bases). Germline V lookup: CDR1 SGHAT, CDR2 FQNNGV. This CDR3 is 15 amino acids long. V lost 3 bases and J lost 5, with 14 bases in between. The CDR3 loop reads CASSFSGNRDQPQHF. The CDR3 coding sequence is TGTGCCAGCAGCTTCTCAGGGAATCGGGATCAGCCCCAGCATTTT.

V gene TRBV7-6 combines with J gene TRBJ1-1; D is uncertain. The CDR3 contains 13 residues. Germline CDR1 and CDR2: SGHVS and FNYEAQ. V gave up 4 bases and J gave up 1 base, with 7 bases separating them. The chain's CDR3 is CASSWAGNTEAFF. The CDR3 DNA follows: TGTGCCAGCAGCTGGGCTGGGAACACTGAAGCTTTCTTT.

The table lists this clone with a few counts. Within the sample, other DNA sequences also encode this same CDR3. The genes are TRBV7-2 and TRBJ1-6; no clear D gene. Germline CDR1 and CDR2: SGHTA and FQGNSA. The CDR3 loop spans 14 amino acids. Trimming shortened V by 5 bases and J by 4 bases, and 9 bases separated the two germline ends. CDR3 residues: CASSLDGYNSPLHF. The CDR3 DNA follows: TGTGCCAGCAGCCTCGACGGGTATAATTCACCCCTCCACTTT.